This TCR beta chain was retrieved from a study of blood T cell repertoires in COVID-19. Study background: Some COVID-19 samples were acute and others convalescent; all came from the United States, Italy and Spain. Sources were T cells, B-cell-depleted T cells, or PBMCs; the material itself was cDNA or gDNA.

This CDR3 comprises 15 residues. In germline, CDR1 is ENHRY, CDR2 SYGVKD. The V end lost 0 bases, the J end lost 6 bases, and 12 bases lay between the germline ends. How the authors handled the data: Reference gene primer amplification in the assay estimated nucleated cell counts. The repertoire was sequenced with immunoSEQ multiplex PCR; TCRdb's copy has only in-frame clones and lacks some. D and trimming were read from the DNA, whereas the V and J calls and clone size are those reported in that table. Of roughly 230,000 clones listed, roughly 83% were seen once; the top ten hold roughly 7%. Material for sequencing was peripheral blood. The sequence was collected from a woman aged 45-65 years with acute or convalescent COVID-19. The gene calls are TRBV10-3 and TRBJ1-5; TRBD1 might be the D (5 bases). The CDR3: CAISESNRIGQPQHF. The CDR3 DNA sequence: TGTGCCATCAGTGAGTCGAACAGGATCGGTCAGCCCCAGCATTTT.